Here is one T cell receptor beta chain with its context. These data are taken from a study of blood T cell repertoires in COVID-19. Turning to the study itself: From T cells, B-cell-depleted T cells, or PBMCs came the material, which was cDNA or gDNA.

The CDR3 contains 17 residues. The J segment lost 3 bases and the V segment lost 3 bases, leaving 15 bases of the junction unmatched. Germline V CDR1 and CDR2: DFQATT, SNEGSKA (reference sequence). Original handling: Estimated nucleated cell counts came from reference gene primer amplification. The table came from immunoSEQ multiplex PCR; TCRdb's copy has only in-frame clones and leaves some out. The DNA was the basis for D and trimming; V, J and clone size are from that table. The sample contains about 170,000 clones, roughly 88% of which appear only once. This clonotype was obtained from a man aged 55 to 70 who had recovered from COVID-19. Specimen: peripheral blood. V is TRBV20-1 and J is TRBJ2-7; 9 nucleotides agree with TRBD1. This CDR3 is CSASSGTGSVSGYEQYF. CDR3 nucleotide sequence: TGCAGTGCTAGTTCCGGGACAGGGTCAGTTTCTGGCTACGAGCAGTACTTC.